These 32 T cell receptor beta chains share one sample of origin, sequenced in a study of cytomegalovirus exposure and HLA in healthy donors. The PCR made use of 60 Vbeta and 13 Jbeta primers. The protocol was immunoSEQ multiplex PCR, while the TCRdb copy is restricted to in-frame clones and leaves out a portion. Of approximately 120,000 clones in the sample, roughly three quarters were seen once. Specimen: PBMCs. The receptors originated from a woman younger than 45 in good health and CMV-seronegative.

The V and J genes are TRBV29-1 and TRBJ1-5; D remains ambiguous. This CDR3 comprises 10 residues. V lost 4 bases and J lost 6, with 4 bases in between. Germline V lookup: CDR1 SQVTM, CDR2 ANQGSEA. CDR3 protein: CSVGSQPQHF. The DNA for the CDR3 is TGCAGCGTTGGGAGTCAGCCCCAGCATTTT.

The chain joins TRBV11-2 to TRBJ2-3; 7 bases fit TRBD1. V lost 6 bases and J lost 1; bases outside the gene matches: 7. The CDR3 runs 15 residues. The V gene's germline CDR1 is SGHAT and CDR2 FQNNGV. CDR3 nucleotides: TGTGCCAGCAGTTTCCGGACAGGAGGCACAGATACGCAGTATTTT. Its protein is CASSFRTGGTDTQYF. The entire variable domain, with the rest obtained from reference TRBV11-2 and TRBJ2-3, is as follows: EAGVAQSPRYKIIEKRQSVAFWCNPISGHATLYWYQQILGQGPKLLIQFQNNGVVDDSQLPKDRFSAERLKGVDSTLKIQPAKLEDSAVYLCASSFRTGGTDTQYFGPGTRLTVL.

This clone was detected only once. The chain has TRBV11-2 and TRBJ2-3; 7 bases fit TRBD2. The CDR3 runs 15 residues. The trim removed 3 bases at V and 2 bases at J, leaving 5 bases unmatched. Per the germline V gene, CDR1 is SGHAT and CDR2 is FQNNGV. The CDR3 reads CASSFLGGTTDTQYF. In DNA form, the CDR3 reads TGTGCCAGCAGCTTCCTGGGAGGGACCACAGATACGCAGTATTTT.

The chain uses TRBV6-1 and TRBJ1-5; D uncertain. With 1 base removed from V and 4 bases from J, the gap between germline ends came to 2 bases. The CDR3 consists of 12 residues. In germline, CDR1 is MNHNS, CDR2 SASEGT. This CDR3 is CASSEVNQPQHF. The CDR3 DNA reads TGTGCCAGCAGTGAAGTAAATCAGCCCCAGCATTTT.

This clone was recorded a few times. V usage is TRBV7-6 and J usage is TRBJ1-1; tentatively, D is TRBD1 (6 bases). The germline V and J ends were trimmed by 3 bases and 5 bases, with 16 bases remaining between them. There are 15 residues in the CDR3. The V gene's germline CDR1 is SGHVS and CDR2 FNYEAQ. Written as DNA, the CDR3 is TGTGCCAGCAGCTTCTCAACAGGGTACGGGACTGAAGCTTTCTTT. Translation: CASSFSTGYGTEAFF.

This clone was counted between two and nine times. The chain joins TRBV21-1 to TRBJ2-7; the table's D gene call, TRBD2, was not cross checked with the DNA. TRBV21-1 is noted as a pseudogene. This CDR3 has 12 residues. The CDR3 bases are TGTGCCAGCCCGGGGGGGGACTACGAGCAGTACTTC. Amino acids: CASPGGDYEQYF.

The rearrangement links TRBV19 to TRBJ2-3; TRBD2 matches at 7 bases. The CDR3 extends over 13 amino acids. V shed 9 bases, J shed 2 bases, and the junction held 5 bases outside the gene matches. Germline CDR1 is LNHDA and CDR2 is SQIVND (reference sequence). CDR3 residues: CASRLAHTDTQYF. The CDR3 DNA sequence: TGTGCCAGCCGACTAGCCCACACAGATACGCAGTATTTT.

Turning to this clone: One junction end disagrees with the germline gene, perhaps due to a read error. The chain recombines TRBV5-1 with TRBJ2-1; the match to TRBD2 covers 9 bases. The germline V gene encodes CDR1 SGHRS and CDR2 YFSETQ. The CDR3 loop spans 18 amino acids. CDR3: CVSSPRGATSGSYNEQFF. CDR3 DNA: TGCGTCAGCAGCCCACGGGGGGCGACTAGCGGCTCCTACAATGAGCAGTTCTTC.

This chain joins TRBV4-1 and TRBJ1-2; TRBD1 is a possible D gene (5 bases). Trimming took 1 base from V and 2 from J, leaving 17 bases between them. Germline-derived CDR1 and CDR2 are MGHRA and YSYEKL. This CDR3 spans 17 amino acids. In DNA form, the CDR3 reads TGCGCCAGCAGCCAAGCTTGGGCAGGGAGGTTGAACTATGGCTACACCTTC. This encodes CASSQAWAGRLNYGYTF.

This chain joins TRBV6-5 and TRBJ1-4; 8 bases are shared with TRBD1. Germline V gives CDR1 MNHEY, CDR2 SVGAGI. The CDR3 loop spans 13 amino acids. V trimming: 5 bases; J trimming: 7 bases; junction bases outside the gene matches: 3. The CDR3 DNA reads TGTGCCAGCAGTGACAGGGGTTTTGAAAAACTGTTTTTT. Amino acids: CASSDRGFEKLFF.

This clone was counted a single time. The chain carries TRBV5-8 and TRBJ2-7, with a tentative D call TRBD2 (6 bases). Trimming took off 0 bases at V and 2 bases at J, with 18 bases between the two ends. CDR3 size: 17 residues. Germline loops: CDR1 SGHTS, CDR2 YDEGEE. In DNA, the CDR3 is TGTGCCAGCAGCTTGGCCGGGAGTAGAGGGGCGCCCTACGAGCAGTACTTC. Translation: CASSLAGSRGAPYEQYF.

This clone was observed a single time. This sequence joins TRBV7-3 and TRBJ2-6; TRBD1 matches 7 bases. Germline V gene sequence: CDR1 SGHTA, CDR2 FQGTGA. CDR3 length equals 17 residues. The V segment lost 2 bases and the J segment 3 bases; nucleotides outside the gene matches: 7. This CDR3 is CASSLGQAVNGANVLTF. The CDR3 bases are TGTGCCAGCAGCTTAGGACAGGCGGTTAATGGGGCCAACGTCCTGACTTTC.

The chain combines TRBV5-4 with TRBJ2-5; 9 nucleotides agree with TRBD2. Germline CDR1 reads SGHNT; CDR2 reads YYREEE (reference sequence). With 7 bases clipped from V and 5 bases from J, the junction kept 9 bases outside the gene matches. The CDR3 loop spans 14 amino acids. CDR3 amino acids: CASQISGSGETQYF. The CDR3 nucleotides are TGTGCCAGCCAAATTAGCGGGAGCGGGGAGACCCAGTACTTC.

V usage is TRBV6-6 and J usage is TRBJ2-5, with a weak D call TRBD1 (6 bases). Germline V lookup: CDR1 MNHNY, CDR2 SVGAGI (reference sequence). Trimming pared 5 bases from V and 0 bases from J, leaving 7 bases between. CDR3 length: 13 residues. Here the CDR3 reads CASSGQYQETQYF. Written as DNA, the CDR3 is TGTGCCAGCAGTGGACAGTACCAAGAGACCCAGTACTTC.

The V call is TRBV11-3, the J call TRBJ2-1, with 7 bases identical to TRBD1. The CDR3 has 12 amino acids. With V trimmed by 4 bases and J by 8 bases, 2 bases remained unmatched. Per the germline V gene, CDR1 is SGHNT and CDR2 is YENEEA. CDR3 sequence: CASSYRGDEQFF. In DNA, the CDR3 is TGTGCCAGCAGCTACAGGGGAGATGAGCAGTTCTTC.

The gene calls are TRBV11-2 and TRBJ1-2; no clear D gene. V dropped 3 bases and J dropped 7 bases, with 9 bases sitting between them. This CDR3 region has 12 residues. Germline assignment: CDR1 SGHAT and CDR2 FQNNGV. The CDR3 loop is CASSFSRGGYTF. In DNA form, the CDR3 reads TGTGCCAGCAGCTTTTCCAGAGGTGGCTACACCTTC.

This sequence joins TRBV6-1 and TRBJ2-3; possibly TRBD2 for D (7 bases). CDR1 is MNHNS and CDR2 is SASEGT in the germline V gene. This CDR3 is 14 amino acids long. V was pared by 9 bases and J by 0 bases, with 13 bases between. CDR3 in amino acids: CASRRGASTDTQYF. CDR3 coding DNA: TGTGCCAGTCGACGGGGGGCTAGCACAGATACGCAGTATTTT.

The chain joins TRBV7-3 to TRBJ1-4, with D uncertain. The CDR3 totals 17 residues. Per the germline V gene, CDR1 is SGHTA and CDR2 is FQGTGA. V dropped 2 bases and J dropped 0 bases, with 13 bases sitting between them. The chain's CDR3 is CASSLRDSLATNEKLFF. CDR3 DNA sequence: TGTGCCAGCAGCTTACGGGATTCCTTAGCAACTAATGAAAAACTGTTTTTT. Full variable domain (rest looked up from reference TRBV7-3 and TRBJ1-4): GAGVSQTPSNKVTEKGKYVELRCDPISGHTALYWYRQSLGQGPEFLIYFQGTGAADDSGLPNDRFFAVRPEGSVSTLKIQRTERGDSAVYLCASSLRDSLATNEKLFFGSGTQLSVL.

This clone was counted a few times. The rearrangement links TRBV6-6 to TRBJ1-2; 9 nucleotides agree with TRBD1. This CDR3 spans 14 amino acids. Trimming took 0 bases from V and 5 from J; bases not matched to a gene: 1. Germline V gene lookup returns CDR1 MNHNY and CDR2 SVGAGI (reference sequence). CDR3 loop: CASSYSGQGYGYTF. In DNA, the CDR3 is TGTGCCAGCAGTTACTCGGGACAGGGTTATGGCTACACCTTC.

The chain couples TRBV9 to TRBJ2-3; TRBD2 aligns across 8 bases. Trimming at V came to 4 bases and at J to 3 bases, leaving 10 bases not matched to a gene. CDR1 and CDR2 from the germline V gene are SGDLS and YYNGEE. The CDR3 runs 16 residues. The CDR3, as DNA: TGTGCCAGCAGCTACTCCTACGGGGGGGCTACAGATACGCAGTATTTT. This codes for CASSYSYGGATDTQYF.

V and J are TRBV6-1 and TRBJ1-5; perhaps TRBD1 as D (5 bases). This CDR3 is built from 13 residues. Per germline, CDR1 MNHNS and CDR2 SASEGT. V lost 7 bases and J 4 bases, leaving 11 bases between the germline ends. The CDR3 loop is CASTRDRNQPQHF. Here the CDR3 DNA reads TGTGCCAGCACCAGAGACAGAAATCAGCCCCAGCATTTT.

The CDR3 protein is CASSPREGVGNTIYF. The CDR3 DNA reads as TGTGCCAGCTCACCCAGGGAAGGTGTTGGAAACACCATATATTTT. This chain uses TRBV18 with TRBJ1-3; D perhaps matches TRBD1 (5 bases). The ends were cut back, 3 bases at V and 3 bases at J, with 12 bases in the middle. Germline CDR1 and CDR2: KGHSH and LQKENI. The CDR3 covers 15 residues.

The V and J genes are TRBV19 and TRBJ2-2; 11 positions match TRBD1. The CDR3 length is 15 residues. After removal of 9 bases from V and 5 bases from J, the junction contained 8 bases not matched to a gene. The V gene's germline CDR1 is LNHDA and CDR2 SQIVND (reference sequence). The CDR3 region has the DNA TGTGCCAGCGTGGACAGGGGGCGTTATACCGGGGAGCTGTTTTTT. Amino acids: CASVDRGRYTGELFF.

This sequence joins TRBV7-8 and TRBJ2-7, with D maybe TRBD1 (5 bases). Germline V gene data show CDR1 as SGHVS and CDR2 as FQNEAQ. Trimming took 1 base from V and 2 from J, leaving 9 bases between them. The CDR3 spans 14 residues. The CDR3 DNA sequence: TGTGCCAGCAGCTTAGGGACATTCACCTACGAGCAGTACTTC. Its translation: CASSLGTFTYEQYF.

In this sample, this clone turned up a few times. The rearrangement links TRBV29-1 to TRBJ1-6; no clear D gene. Germline lookup yields CDR1 SQVTM and CDR2 ANQGSEA. The CDR3 length is 13 residues. V was clipped by 4 bases and J by 10 bases, with 14 bases between them. The CDR3 region is CSVVEREGSPLHF. As DNA, the CDR3 is TGCAGCGTTGTAGAGAGGGAAGGATCACCCCTCCACTTT.

The chain links TRBV6-1 to TRBJ2-7, with 9 nucleotides matching TRBD2. J lost 2 bases, V lost 5 bases, and 4 bases had no gene match. CDR1 is MNHNS and CDR2 is SASEGT in the germline V gene. The CDR3 has 14 amino acids. In nucleotides, the CDR3 is TGTGCCAGCAGTCCGACTAGCGGACCCTACGAGCAGTACTTC. The encoded protein is CASSPTSGPYEQYF.

V usage is TRBV2 and J usage is TRBJ1-1; 8 nucleotides line up with TRBD1. The CDR3 length is 15 residues. Trimming removed 2 bases from V and 4 bases from J; junction bases left unmatched: 6. The germline V gene encodes CDR1 SNHLY and CDR2 FYNNEI. The CDR3 sequence: CASSEYPGQGTEAFF. In DNA form, the CDR3 reads TGTGCCAGCAGTGAATACCCTGGACAGGGCACTGAAGCTTTCTTT. Supplemented by reference TRBV2 and TRBJ1-1, the full variable domain reads EPEVTQTPSHQVTQMGQEVILRCVPISNHLYFYWYRQILGQKVEFLVSFYNNEISEKSEIFDDQFSVERPDGSNFTLKIRSTKLEDSAMYFCASSEYPGQGTEAFFGQGTRLTVV.

Of note for this clone: Additional DNA sequences in this sample encode the identical CDR3. CDR3 nucleotides: TGTGCCAGCAGCTTAGGCTACAGGGAAGGACCCCAAGTTATTGAGCAGTTCTTC. Translation: CASSLGYREGPQVIEQFF. V gene TRBV7-6 combines with J gene TRBJ2-1; a weak D match, TRBD1 (6 bases). This CDR3 contains 18 residues. Germline-derived CDR1 and CDR2 are SGHVS and FNYEAQ. V shed 1 base and J shed 9 bases, with 25 bases lying between them.

The chain recombines TRBV18 with TRBJ2-1; 7 bases match TRBD2. Losses at the gene ends were 2 bases for V and 3 bases for J; bases not matched to a gene: 4. This CDR3 is built from 15 residues. CDR1 is KGHSH, CDR2 LQKENI, per germline. The CDR3 here is CASSPALADYNEQFF. In DNA form, the CDR3 reads TGTGCCAGCTCACCAGCCCTAGCGGACTACAATGAGCAGTTCTTC.

This clone appeared once. This chain uses TRBV28 with TRBJ1-2, with unresolved D. This CDR3 region has 12 residues. V lost 5 bases, J lost 2 bases, and 6 bases lay in between. The germline V gene encodes CDR1 MDHEN and CDR2 SYDVKM. The CDR3 loop is CASSPLNYGYTF. The CDR3, as DNA: TGTGCCAGCAGTCCTTTAAACTATGGCTACACCTTC.

This sequence joins TRBV27 and TRBJ2-1, with 8 bases aligning to TRBD1. The CDR3 sequence is 16 residues long. CDR1 is MNHEY, CDR2 SMNVEV, per germline (reference sequence). V shed 4 bases, J shed 6 bases, and the junction held 11 bases outside the gene matches. CDR3 in amino acids: CASSSYRAGGINEQFF. CDR3 bases: TGTGCCAGCAGTTCCTACCGGGCAGGGGGCATCAATGAGCAGTTCTTC.

CDR3 sequence: CASSPPQGGRDTQYF. The CDR3, as DNA: TGTGCCAGCTCACCACCGCAAGGGGGCAGAGATACGCAGTATTTT. The rearrangement uses TRBV18 and TRBJ2-3; 7 bases align to TRBD1. V was pared by 0 bases and J by 5 bases, with 5 bases of the junction left unmatched. Germline assignment: CDR1 KGHSH and CDR2 LQKENI. This CDR3 has 15 amino acids.